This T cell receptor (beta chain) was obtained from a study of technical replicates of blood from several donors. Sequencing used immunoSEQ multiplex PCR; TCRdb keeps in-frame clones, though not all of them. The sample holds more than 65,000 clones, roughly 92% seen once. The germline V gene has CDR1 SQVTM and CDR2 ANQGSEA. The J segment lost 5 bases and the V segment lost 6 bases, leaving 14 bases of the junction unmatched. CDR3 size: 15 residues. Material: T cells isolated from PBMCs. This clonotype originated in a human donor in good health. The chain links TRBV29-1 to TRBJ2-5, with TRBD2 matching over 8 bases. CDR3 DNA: TGCAGCGTGAGTCGGGCGGGAGGTCCCGGGGAGACCCAGTACTTC. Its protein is CSVSRAGGPGETQYF.